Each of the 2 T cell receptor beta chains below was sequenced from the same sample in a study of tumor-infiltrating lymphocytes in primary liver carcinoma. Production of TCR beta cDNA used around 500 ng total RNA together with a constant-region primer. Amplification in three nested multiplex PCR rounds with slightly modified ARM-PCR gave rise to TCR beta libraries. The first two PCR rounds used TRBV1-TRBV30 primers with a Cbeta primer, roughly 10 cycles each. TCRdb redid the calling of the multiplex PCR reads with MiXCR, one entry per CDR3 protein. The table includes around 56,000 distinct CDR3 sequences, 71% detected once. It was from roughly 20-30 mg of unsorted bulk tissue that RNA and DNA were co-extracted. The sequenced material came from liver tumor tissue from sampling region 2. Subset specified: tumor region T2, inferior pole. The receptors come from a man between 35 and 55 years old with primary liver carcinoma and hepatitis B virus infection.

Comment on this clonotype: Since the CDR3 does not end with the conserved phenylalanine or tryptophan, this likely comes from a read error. The CDR3 coding sequence is TGTGCCAGCAGCTTCCCCACGGGGGGCTTAGCGAGCACCGGGGAGCTGTTTCTT. Translated, it gives CASSFPTGGLASTGELFL. This chain joins TRBV12-3 or TRBV12-4 and TRBJ2-2, with a possible D match to TRBD2 (7 bases). The length of the CDR3 is 18 residues. V was shortened by 6 bases and J by 4 bases, with 24 bases between the two germline ends.

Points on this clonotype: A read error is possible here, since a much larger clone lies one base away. The CDR3 spells CASSLSGVGKKLFF. The CDR3 nucleotides are TGTGCCAGCAGTTTAAGTGGGGTTGGTAAAAAACTGTTTTTT. This sequence joins TRBV12-3 or TRBV12-4 and TRBJ1-4; D gene ambiguous. This CDR3 spans 14 amino acids. Trimming left V 2 bases short and J 9 bases short, with 13 bases between.